This paragraph covers one T cell receptor (beta chain) sequence. Clones were read by immunoSEQ multiplex PCR, and TCRdb kept only the in-frame ones, dropping some. The profile shows roughly 2 million clones, about 94% of them singletons. CD45RO-negative cells were positively selected for CCR7, leaving out terminally differentiated effector memory CD45RA+ cells. The length of the CDR3 is 16 residues. The V gene's germline CDR1 is MGHRA and CDR2 YSYEKL. V was pared by 1 base and J by 6 bases, with 9 bases of the junction left unmatched. The data are from a study of shared clonotypes between healthy human individuals.

This sequence joins TRBV4-1 and TRBJ2-3, with 8 bases lining up with TRBD2. Sample: naive CD8+ T cells sorted from blood. The receptor comes from a man aged 18 to 30 in good health. In nucleotides, the CDR3 is TGCGCCAGCAGCCAAGTGGGGGGACTAGTGGTGGATACGCAGTATTTT. Protein: CASSQVGGLVVDTQYF.